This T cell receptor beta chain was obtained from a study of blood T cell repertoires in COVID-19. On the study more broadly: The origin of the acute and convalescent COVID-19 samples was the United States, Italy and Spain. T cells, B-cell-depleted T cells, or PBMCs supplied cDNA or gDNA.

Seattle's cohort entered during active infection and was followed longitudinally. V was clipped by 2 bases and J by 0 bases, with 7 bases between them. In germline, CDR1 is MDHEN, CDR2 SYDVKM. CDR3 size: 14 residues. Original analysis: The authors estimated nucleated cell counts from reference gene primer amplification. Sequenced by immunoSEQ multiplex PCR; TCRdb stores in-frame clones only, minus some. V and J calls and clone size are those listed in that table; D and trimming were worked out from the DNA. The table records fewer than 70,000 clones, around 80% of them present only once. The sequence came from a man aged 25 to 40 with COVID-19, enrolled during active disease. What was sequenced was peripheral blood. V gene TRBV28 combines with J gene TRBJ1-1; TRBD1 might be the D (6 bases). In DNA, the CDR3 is TGTGCCAGCAGTTTAACAGGGTTGAACACTGAAGCTTTCTTT. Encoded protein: CASSLTGLNTEAFF.